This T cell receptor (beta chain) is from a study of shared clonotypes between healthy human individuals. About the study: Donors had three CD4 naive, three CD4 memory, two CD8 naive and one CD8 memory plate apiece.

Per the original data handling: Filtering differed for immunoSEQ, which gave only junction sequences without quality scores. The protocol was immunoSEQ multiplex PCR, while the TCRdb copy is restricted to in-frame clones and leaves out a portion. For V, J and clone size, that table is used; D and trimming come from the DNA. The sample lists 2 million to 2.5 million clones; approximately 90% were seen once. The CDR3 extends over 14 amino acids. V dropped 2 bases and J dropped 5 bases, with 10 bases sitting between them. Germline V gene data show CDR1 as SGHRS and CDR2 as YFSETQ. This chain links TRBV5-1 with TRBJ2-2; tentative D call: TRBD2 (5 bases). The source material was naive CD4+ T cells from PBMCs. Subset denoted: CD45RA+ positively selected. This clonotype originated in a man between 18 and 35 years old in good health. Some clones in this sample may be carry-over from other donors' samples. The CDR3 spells CASSLEGWTGELFF. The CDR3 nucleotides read TGCGCCAGCAGCTTAGAGGGTTGGACCGGGGAGCTGTTTTTT.